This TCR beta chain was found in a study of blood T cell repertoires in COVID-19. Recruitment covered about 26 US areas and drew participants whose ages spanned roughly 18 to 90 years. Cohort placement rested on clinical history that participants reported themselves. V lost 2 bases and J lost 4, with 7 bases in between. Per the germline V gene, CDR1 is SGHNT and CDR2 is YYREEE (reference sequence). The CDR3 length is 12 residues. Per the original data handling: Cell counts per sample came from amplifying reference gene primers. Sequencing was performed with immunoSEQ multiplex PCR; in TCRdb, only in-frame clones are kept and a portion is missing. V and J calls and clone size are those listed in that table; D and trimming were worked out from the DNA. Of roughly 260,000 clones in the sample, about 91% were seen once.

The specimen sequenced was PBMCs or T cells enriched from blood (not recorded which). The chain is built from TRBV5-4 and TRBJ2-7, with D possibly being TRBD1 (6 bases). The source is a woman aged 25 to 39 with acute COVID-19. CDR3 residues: CASSFQGYEQYF. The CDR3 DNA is TGTGCCAGCAGCTTTCAGGGGTACGAGCAGTACTTC. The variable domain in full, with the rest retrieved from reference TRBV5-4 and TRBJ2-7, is ETGVTQSPTHLIKTRGQQVTLRCSSQSGHNTVSWYQQALGQGPQFIFQYYREEENGRGNFPPRFSGLQFPNYSSELNVNALELDDSALYLCASSFQGYEQYFGPGTRLTVT.